These 3 T cell receptor beta chains share one sample of origin, sequenced in a study of T cell repertoires in cytomegalovirus infection. One entry per CDR3 protein, called by TCRdb with MiXCR from the reads. Of hundreds of thousands of distinct CDR3 sequences detected, approximately 24% appear once; the ten largest clones hold approximately 8%. Sequenced material: CD8+ T cells from PBMCs. Receptors were obtained from a human donor in good health (CMV status not recorded). Some clones in this sample may be carry-over from other donors' samples.

This clonotype was picked up a small number of times. The chain combines TRBV6-6 with TRBJ1-1; D is unresolved. Trimming left V 2 bases short and J 4 bases short, with 8 bases between. CDR3 size: 13 residues. Germline V gene sequence: CDR1 MNHNY, CDR2 SVGAGI (reference sequence). CDR3 sequence: CASSYEEGTEAFF. In nucleotides, the CDR3 is TGTGCCAGCAGTTACGAGGAGGGCACTGAAGCTTTCTTT.

This clonotype occurred a few times. V and J are TRBV6-2 or TRBV6-3 and TRBJ2-2; 9 bases align to TRBD1. The germline CDR1 and CDR2 sequences are MNHEY and SVGEGT. Losses at the gene ends were 1 base for V and 5 bases for J; bases not matched to a gene: 5. This CDR3 comprises 16 residues. CDR3 loop: CASSYYSTGGTGELFF. The CDR3 nucleotides read TGTGCCAGCAGTTACTATTCGACAGGGGGAACCGGGGAGCTGTTTTTT.

This clonotype was seen a few times. The chain couples TRBV4-1 to TRBJ1-1; 8 positions match TRBD1. In germline, CDR1 is MGHRA, CDR2 YSYEKL. CDR3 length: 14 amino acids. V lost 9 bases to trimming and J lost 3 bases; unmatched junction nucleotides: 9. For the CDR3, the DNA is TGCGCCAGTAACACCGGGACAGGACACACTGAAGCTTTCTTT. Protein sequence: CASNTGTGHTEAFF.